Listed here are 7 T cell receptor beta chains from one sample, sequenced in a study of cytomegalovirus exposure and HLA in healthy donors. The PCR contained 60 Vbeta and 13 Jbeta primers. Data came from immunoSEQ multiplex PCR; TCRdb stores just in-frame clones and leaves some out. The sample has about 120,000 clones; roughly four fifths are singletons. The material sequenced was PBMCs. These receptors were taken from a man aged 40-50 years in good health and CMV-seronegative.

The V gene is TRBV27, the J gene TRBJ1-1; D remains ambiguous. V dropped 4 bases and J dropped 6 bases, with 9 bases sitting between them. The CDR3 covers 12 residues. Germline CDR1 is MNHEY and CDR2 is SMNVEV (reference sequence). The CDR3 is CASSSRYSEAFF. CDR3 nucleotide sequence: TGTGCCAGCAGTTCGAGATACTCTGAAGCTTTCTTT.

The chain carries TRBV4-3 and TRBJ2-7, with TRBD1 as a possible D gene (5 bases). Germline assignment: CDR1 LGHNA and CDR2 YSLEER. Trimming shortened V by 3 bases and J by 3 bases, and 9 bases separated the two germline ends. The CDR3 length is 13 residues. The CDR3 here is CASSQDNGYEQYF. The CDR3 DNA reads TGCGCCAGCAGCCAGGACAACGGCTACGAGCAGTACTTC.

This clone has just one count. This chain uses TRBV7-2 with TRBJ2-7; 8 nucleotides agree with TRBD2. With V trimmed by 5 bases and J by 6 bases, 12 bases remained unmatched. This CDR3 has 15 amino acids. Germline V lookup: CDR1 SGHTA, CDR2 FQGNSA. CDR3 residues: CASSPASSGEFEQYF. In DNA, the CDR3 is TGTGCCAGCAGCCCCGCTAGTAGCGGGGAGTTCGAGCAGTACTTC.

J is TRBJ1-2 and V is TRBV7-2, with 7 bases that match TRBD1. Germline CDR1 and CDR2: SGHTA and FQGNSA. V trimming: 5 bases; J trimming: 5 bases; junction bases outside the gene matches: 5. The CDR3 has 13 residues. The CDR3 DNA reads TGTGCCAGCAGCCCCGACAGGGAGTATGGCTACACCTTC. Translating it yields CASSPDREYGYTF.

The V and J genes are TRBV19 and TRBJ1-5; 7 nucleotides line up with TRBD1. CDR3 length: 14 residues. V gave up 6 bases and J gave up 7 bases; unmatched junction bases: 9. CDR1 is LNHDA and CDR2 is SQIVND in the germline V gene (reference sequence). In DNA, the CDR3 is TGTGCCAGTAGCACGGACAGGCCCGGGCAGCCCCAGCATTTT. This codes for CASSTDRPGQPQHF.

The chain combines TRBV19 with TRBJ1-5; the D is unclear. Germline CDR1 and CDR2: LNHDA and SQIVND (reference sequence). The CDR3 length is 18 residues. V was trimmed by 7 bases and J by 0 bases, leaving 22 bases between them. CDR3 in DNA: TGTGCCAGTATCCCGGGAGTCAGCCGAGGTTATAGCAATCAGCCCCAGCATTTT. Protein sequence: CASIPGVSRGYSNQPQHF.

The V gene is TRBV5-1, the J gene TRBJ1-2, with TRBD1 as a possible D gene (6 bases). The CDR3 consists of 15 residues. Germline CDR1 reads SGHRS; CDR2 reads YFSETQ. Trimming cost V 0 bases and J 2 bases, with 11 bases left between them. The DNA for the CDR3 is TGCGCCAGCAGCTTGGTGGCAGGGGAGAACTATGGCTACACCTTC. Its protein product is CASSLVAGENYGYTF.